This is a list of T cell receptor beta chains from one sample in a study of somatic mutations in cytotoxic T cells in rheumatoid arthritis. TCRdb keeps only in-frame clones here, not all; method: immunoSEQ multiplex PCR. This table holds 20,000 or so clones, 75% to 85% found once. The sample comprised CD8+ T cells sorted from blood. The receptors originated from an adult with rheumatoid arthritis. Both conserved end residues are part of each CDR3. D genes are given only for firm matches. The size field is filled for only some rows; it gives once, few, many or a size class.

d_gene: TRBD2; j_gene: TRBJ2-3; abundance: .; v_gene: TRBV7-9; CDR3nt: TGTGCCAGCAGCAGGCGGACTAGCGGGGGAGAAGATACGCAGTATTTT; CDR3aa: CASSRRTSGGEDTQYF
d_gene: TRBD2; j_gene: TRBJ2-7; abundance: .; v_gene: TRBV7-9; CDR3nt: TGTGCCAGCAGCTTGTTAGCGGGAGGTTTCGAGCAGTACTTC; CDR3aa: CASSLLAGGFEQYF
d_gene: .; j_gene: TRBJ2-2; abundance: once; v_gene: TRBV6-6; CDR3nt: TGTGCCAGCAGCCTCATGGACGGAGTGTACACCGGGGAGCTGTTTTTT; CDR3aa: CASSLMDGVYTGELFF
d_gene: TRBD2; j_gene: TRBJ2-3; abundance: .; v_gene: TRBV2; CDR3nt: TGTGCCAGCAGTGAAGAGGGACTAGCGGGGTTGTATAGCACAGATACGCAGTATTTT; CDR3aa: CASSEEGLAGLYSTDTQYF
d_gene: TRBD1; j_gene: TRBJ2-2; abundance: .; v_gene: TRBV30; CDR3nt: TGTGCCTGGAGTGTGACGGGACAGGCGAACACCGGGGAGCTGTTTTTT; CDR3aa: CAWSVTGQANTGELFF
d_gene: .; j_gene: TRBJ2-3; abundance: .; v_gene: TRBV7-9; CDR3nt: TGTGCCAGCAGCGCGCACAGGGAGGTGGGCACAGATACGCAGTATTTT; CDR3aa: CASSAHREVGTDTQYF
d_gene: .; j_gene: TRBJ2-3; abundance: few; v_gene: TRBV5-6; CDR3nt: TGTGCCAGCAGCCCGTTTGGGGGGACCACAGATACGCAGTATTTT; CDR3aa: CASSPFGGTTDTQYF
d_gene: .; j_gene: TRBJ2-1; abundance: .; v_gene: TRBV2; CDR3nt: TGTGCCAGCAGTGAACCTGGCGGCTACAATGAGCAGTTCTTC; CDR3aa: CASSEPGGYNEQFF
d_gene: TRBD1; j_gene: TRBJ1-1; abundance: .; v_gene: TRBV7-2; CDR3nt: TGTGCCAGCAGCTTAGCGCGAGCTAACAGGGGCACTGAAGCTTTCTTT; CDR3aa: CASSLARANRGTEAFF
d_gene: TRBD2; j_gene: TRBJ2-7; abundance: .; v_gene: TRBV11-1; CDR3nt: TGTGCCAGCAGCCCGACCACTAGCGGGAGTTACGAGCAGTACTTC; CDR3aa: CASSPTTSGSYEQYF
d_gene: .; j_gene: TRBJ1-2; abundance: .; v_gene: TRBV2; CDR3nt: TGTGCCAGAGCCTCGAGGGGGAACTATGGCTACACCTTC; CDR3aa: CARASRGNYGYTF
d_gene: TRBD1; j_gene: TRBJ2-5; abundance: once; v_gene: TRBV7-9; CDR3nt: TGTGCCAGCAGCCAACAGGGGTCGGAGACCCAGTACTTC; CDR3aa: CASSQQGSETQYF
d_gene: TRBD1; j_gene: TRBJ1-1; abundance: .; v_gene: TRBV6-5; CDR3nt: TGTGCCAGCAGTCCAACAGGGGCGTGGGGGGGAGCTTTCTTT; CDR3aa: CASSPTGAWGGAFF
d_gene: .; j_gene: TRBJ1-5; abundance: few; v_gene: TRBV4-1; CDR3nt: TGCGCCAGCAGCCAAGATGGACTGATCAATCAGCCCCAGCATTTT; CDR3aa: CASSQDGLINQPQHF
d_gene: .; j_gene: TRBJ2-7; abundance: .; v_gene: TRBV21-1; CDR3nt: TGTGCCAACCCCGAGCGCAAAGCGGGCAGGGGCGACTCCTACGAGCAGTACTTC; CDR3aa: CANPERKAGRGDSYEQYF
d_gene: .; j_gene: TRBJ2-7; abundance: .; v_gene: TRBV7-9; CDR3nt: TGTGCCAGCAGCTCAACCGACTGGGACCAAGCACCTTACGAGCAGTACTTC; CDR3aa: CASSSTDWDQAPYEQYF
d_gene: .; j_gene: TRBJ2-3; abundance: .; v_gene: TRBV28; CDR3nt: TGTGCCAGCTACCCTCTTGGACTGTTCGAGACAGATACGCAGTATTTT; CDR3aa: CASYPLGLFETDTQYF
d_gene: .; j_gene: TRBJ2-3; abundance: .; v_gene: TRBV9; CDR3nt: TGTGCCAGCAGCGTAGGAGGTGGAGCTAGCACAGATACGCAGTATTTT; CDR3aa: CASSVGGGASTDTQYF
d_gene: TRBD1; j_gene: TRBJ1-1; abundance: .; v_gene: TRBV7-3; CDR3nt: TGTGCCAGCAGCTCGGGACAGCTTACGATGAACACTGAAGCTTTCTTT; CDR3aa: CASSSGQLTMNTEAFF
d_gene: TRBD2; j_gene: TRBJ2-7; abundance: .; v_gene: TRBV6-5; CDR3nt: TGTGCCAGCAGTTTATCGGGACTAGCGGGATACTACGAGCAGTACTTC; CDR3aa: CASSLSGLAGYYEQYF
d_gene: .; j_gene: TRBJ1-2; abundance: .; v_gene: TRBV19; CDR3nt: TGTGCCAGTAGTATAAGACCCTCAGTGATTAGCTATGGCTACACCTTC; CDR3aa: CASSIRPSVISYGYTF
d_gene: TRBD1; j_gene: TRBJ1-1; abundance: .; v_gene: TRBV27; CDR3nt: TGTGCCAGCCGAATTACAGGGGGCGACACTGAAGCTTTCTTT; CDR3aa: CASRITGGDTEAFF
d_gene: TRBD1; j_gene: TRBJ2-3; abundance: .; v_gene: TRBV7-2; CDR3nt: TGTGCCAGCAGCTTAGGACAGGGGGGAGGGACAGATACGCAGTATTTT; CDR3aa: CASSLGQGGGTDTQYF
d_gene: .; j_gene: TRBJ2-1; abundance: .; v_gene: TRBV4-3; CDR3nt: TGCGCCAGCAGCCAAGATCGGGCAGGGGATGAGCAGTTCTTC; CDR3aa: CASSQDRAGDEQFF
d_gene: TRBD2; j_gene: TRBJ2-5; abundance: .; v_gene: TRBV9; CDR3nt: TGTGCCAGCAGCGTAGGGGGGCGGGAGGGCCGGGAGACCCAGTACTTC; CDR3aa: CASSVGGREGRETQYF
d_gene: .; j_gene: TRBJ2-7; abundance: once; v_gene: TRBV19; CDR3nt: TGTGCCAGTAGTATAAACGCGGCGGCAGCTTCCTACGAGCAGTACTTC; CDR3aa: CASSINAAAASYEQYF
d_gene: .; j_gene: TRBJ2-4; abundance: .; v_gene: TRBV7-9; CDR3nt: TGTGCCAGCAGCTACGGGTATCTCGAAAACATTCAGTACTTC; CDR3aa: CASSYGYLENIQYF
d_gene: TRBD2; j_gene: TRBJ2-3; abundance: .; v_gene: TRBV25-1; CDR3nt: TGTGCCAGCAGTGAATATGGCGCGGGAGGTACAGATACGCAGTATTTT; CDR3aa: CASSEYGAGGTDTQYF
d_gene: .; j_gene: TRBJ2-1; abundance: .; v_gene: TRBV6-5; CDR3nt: TGTGCCAGCAGTTACTCCCGCTTTCAGGGGAATGAGCAGTTCTTC; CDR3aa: CASSYSRFQGNEQFF
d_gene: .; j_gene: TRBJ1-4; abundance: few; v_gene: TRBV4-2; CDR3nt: TGTGCCAGCAGCCAAGATCTAGGGCCCGAGAAACTGTTTTTT; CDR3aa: CASSQDLGPEKLFF
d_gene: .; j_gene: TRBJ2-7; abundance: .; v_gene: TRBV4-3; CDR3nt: TGCGCCAGCAGCCTGAGCAGATCCTACGAGCAGTACTTC; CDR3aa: CASSLSRSYEQYF